The rows below give T cell receptor beta chains drawn from one sample of a study of graft-versus-host responses after intestinal transplantation. Clones were sequenced by immunoSEQ multiplex PCR, and TCRdb holds only the in-frame ones, with some missing. The data hold fewer than 70,000 clones, with roughly 92% observed a single time. The sample in question was bone marrow, obtained around 730 days after intestinal transplantation. All receptors come from a human patient who received an intestinal transplant, so some T cells may come from the graft donor. CDR3s include the opening cysteine and the closing phenylalanine or tryptophan. The D gene is left open where the match is weak. Size values are once, few and many counts, or a class for expanded clones, and some rows have none.

>TRBV10-2|TRBJ2-2|-|-
TGCGCCAGCAGTGTCCAGACTACGAACACCGGGGAGCTGTTTTTT
CASSVQTTNTGELFF
>TRBV11-2|TRBJ2-5|-|TRBD2
TGTGCCAGCAGCTTAAGGACTAGCGGGGAGGAGACCCAGTACTTC
CASSLRTSGEETQYF
>TRBV28|TRBJ2-7|-|-
TGTGCCAGCAGCCAATCTACCGGACAGGAGGGGTACTTC
CASSQSTGQEGYF
>TRBV27|TRBJ1-2|-|-
TGTGCCAGCAGTACCGGACAGAACTATGGCTACACCTTC
CASSTGQNYGYTF
>TRBV30|TRBJ2-3|-|TRBD2
TGTGCCTGGACCGTGACTAGCGGGAGTACAGATACGCAGTATTTT
CAWTVTSGSTDTQYF
>TRBV19|TRBJ2-7|-|TRBD1
TGTGCCAGTAGCCATTGGACAGGGGAGCACGAGCAGTACTTC
CASSHWTGEHEQYF
>TRBV6-5|TRBJ1-1|-|-
TGTGCCAGCAGGAGGCAGATTGAAGCTTTCTTT
CASRRQIEAFF
>TRBV5-3|TRBJ2-2|-|TRBD2
TGTGCCAGAAGCCCCCGTGATAGCGGGAGTACCGGGGAGCTGTTTTTT
CARSPRDSGSTGELFF
>TRBV6-5|TRBJ2-4|once|-
TGTGCCAGCAGTTGGAGTAGTGGCAGCAAAAACATTCAGTACTTC
CASSWSSGSKNIQYF
>TRBV9|TRBJ1-6|-|-
TGTGCCAGCAGCGTATTCAGGGAGGGCTCACCCCTCCACTTT
CASSVFREGSPLHF
>TRBV11-3|TRBJ2-3|-|-
TGTGCCAGCAGCGAAGGGGTGTTCGGGGACACAGATACGCAGTATTTT
CASSEGVFGDTDTQYF
>TRBV9|TRBJ1-2|-|-
TGTGCCAGCAGCGTAGGTCTGGGGTTAAACTATGGCTACACCTTC
CASSVGLGLNYGYTF
>TRBV6-1|TRBJ1-1|-|-
TGTGCCAGCAGTGACAGGGCGGCGGCTTTCTTT
CASSDRAAAFF
>TRBV6-1|TRBJ2-7|-|-
TGTGCCAGCAGTGCAGGCTCCTACGAGCAGTACTTC
CASSAGSYEQYF
>TRBV6-5|TRBJ1-6|once|-
TGTGCCAGCAGTCTGGGGGGGGATTCACCCCTCCACTTT
CASSLGGDSPLHF